This TCR beta chain stems from a study of blood T cell repertoires in COVID-19 (dated by TCRdb to about 2020). Regarding the research as a whole: The collaborator samples originated in the United States, Italy and Spain and spanned the acute and convalescent phases of COVID-19. Nearly every sample came with metadata listing a de-identified subject ID, COVID-19 status, age in years and sex. The material from the prospective study consisted of cDNA or gDNA derived from T cells, B-cell-depleted T cells, or PBMCs. Deeply sampled blood TCRbeta repertoires from subjects exposed to, actively infected with, or recovered from COVID-19 were included in the dataset. A freely available public database, intended as a resource for researchers studying the immune response to SARS-CoV-2, is where the repertoires were released. Where available, HLA class I and class II types were taken from metadata supplied by the sample provider and were not determined by assay-based typing. Samples were obtained from the ongoing ImmuneRACE study (first 160 participants) and from over 1,000 subjects provided by 6 global collaborators.

Collaborating institutions collected whole blood in K2EDTA tubes following their own protocols. For TCRbeta analysis, collaborator samples were shipped as frozen whole blood, as isolated PBMCs, or as DNA extracted from either sample type. General findings and caveats noted by the study authors: How much clinical and demographic metadata was included differed by source and by participant, and the metadata was provided uncurated.

V trim: 3 bases; J trim: 0 bases; unmatched bases: 7. The germline V gene gives CDR1 as SGHDT and CDR2 as YYEEEE. The CDR3 sequence holds 17 residues, the cysteine and phenylalanine included. The read is trimmed to its CDR3 DNA, 51 bases read in frame from base 1. Remarks on this clone: Its binding antigen is unknown. No quality values exist for individual bases; no much larger clone is one base distant.

TCRbeta CDR3 regions were amplified from genomic DNA using the immunoSEQ Assay, a bias-controlled multiplex PCR. In the original analysis: The number of nucleated cells in each sample was estimated by amplification of reference gene primers within the assay. To quantify the absolute abundance of each unique TCRbeta CDR3 rearrangement, sequence reads were collapsed and filtered. For each sample, productive Simpson clonality was calculated by taking the square root of Simpson's diversity index across productive rearrangements. TCRdb retrieved this table from immuneACCESS and kept in-frame rearrangements only. Not all clones are present; in checked studies, unresolved V genes account for under half, and no reason is known for the remainder. The V and J calls and the clone size are those of that table, but D and trimming were determined from the DNA. In this sample the table shows 250,000 or so clones, roughly 80% of which occur a single time. Less than 4% of the sample belongs to the ten largest clones.

The receptor's source is a woman aged 18 to 35 with acute or convalescent COVID-19. The sequenced sample was peripheral blood. This chain is built from TRBV5-6 and TRBJ2-4; 9 bases in the middle match TRBD1. The nucleotide sequence reads TGTGCCAGCAGCTCGGACAGGGGCAGGCTAGCCAAAAACATTCAGTACTTC. This encodes CASSSDRGRLAKNIQYF.